The 32 T cell receptor beta chains given below trace back to one sample, sequenced in a study of cytomegalovirus exposure and HLA in healthy donors. Both 60 Vbeta primers and 13 Jbeta primers went into the PCR. The data were produced by immunoSEQ multiplex PCR, yet TCRdb's version contains in-frame clones alone and is incomplete. The data show about 270,000 clones, with roughly 88% seen just once and less than 4% held by the top ten. Sequencing was done on a sample of PBMCs. The receptors were sampled from a man aged 40-50 years in good health and CMV-seropositive.

This rearrangement joins TRBV5-1 to TRBJ2-7, with a tentative D call TRBD2 (6 bases). The CDR3 totals 15 residues. Deletions cut 4 bases from V and 3 bases from J, with 17 bases between. CDR1 SGHRS and CDR2 YFSETQ come from the germline V gene. The CDR3 here is CASSGLAGISYEQYF. In DNA form, the CDR3 reads TGCGCCAGCAGCGGGTTGGCGGGGATAAGCTACGAGCAGTACTTC.

V is TRBV19 and J is TRBJ1-1; a possible D gene is TRBD1 (6 bases). The ends were cut back, 7 bases at V and 1 base at J, with 10 bases in the middle. The CDR3 runs 13 residues. Per the germline V gene, CDR1 is LNHDA and CDR2 is SQIVND (reference sequence). CDR3 coding DNA: TGTGCCAGTACCGGGACACCGAACACTGAAGCTTTCTTT. Protein product: CASTGTPNTEAFF.

This clone showed up just once. This sequence joins TRBV29-1 and TRBJ2-2; 8 positions match TRBD2. Germline trimming cut 7 bases from V and 5 bases from J; bases unmatched to any gene: 12. In germline, CDR1 is SQVTM, CDR2 ANQGSEA. The CDR3 covers 15 residues. CDR3 bases: TGCAGCGCTGTACGGGGGGGAGATCGTACCGGGGAGCTGTTTTTT. This codes for CSAVRGGDRTGELFF.

The rearrangement links TRBV18 to TRBJ2-3; 13 nucleotides agree with TRBD2. Germline CDR1 and CDR2: KGHSH and LQKENI. This CDR3 is built from 15 residues. V trimming: 6 bases; J trimming: 2 bases; junction bases outside the gene matches: 2. CDR3 residues: CASSTSGRATDTQYF. Written as DNA, the CDR3 is TGTGCCAGCTCTACTAGCGGGAGGGCCACAGATACGCAGTATTTT.

The chain combines TRBV28 with TRBJ2-1, with 16 bases that match TRBD2. V lost 6 bases to trimming and J lost 3 bases; unmatched junction nucleotides: 17. The CDR3 contains 21 residues. CDR1 is MDHEN, CDR2 SYDVKM, per germline. The CDR3 region is CASSTGTGGTSGRVGYNEQFF. The CDR3 nucleotides are TGTGCCAGCAGCACTGGGACAGGTGGGACTAGCGGGAGGGTCGGCTACAATGAGCAGTTCTTC.

The chain uses TRBV29-1 and TRBJ1-3; D is unclear. Germline lookup yields CDR1 SQVTM and CDR2 ANQGSEA. Trimming removed 4 bases at V and 0 bases at J, with 4 bases between. The CDR3 has 12 residues. The CDR3 loop is CSVVASGNTIYF. CDR3 nucleotide sequence: TGCAGCGTTGTGGCCTCTGGAAACACCATATATTTT.

There are a few counts of this clone. The DNA of the CDR3 is TGTGCCAGCAGTGATGGCAGGGGGAGGAAGGGGCTGTTTTTT. This gives the protein CASSDGRGRKGLFF. The rearrangement uses TRBV6-1 and TRBJ2-2, with a weak D call TRBD1 (7 bases). This CDR3 contains 14 residues. V lost 3 bases, J lost 13 bases, and 18 bases lay in between. Germline loops: CDR1 MNHNS, CDR2 SASEGT.

The genes are TRBV27 and TRBJ2-5, with TRBD2 identical over 10 bases. TRBJ2-7 explains the end of the DNA better; the J call may be wrong. Germline-derived CDR1 and CDR2 are MNHEY and SMNVEV (reference sequence). CDR3 size: 15 residues. This CDR3 reads CASIPGLAASYEQYF. Written as DNA, the CDR3 is TGTGCCAGCATCCCCGGACTAGCGGCTTCCTACGAGCAGTACTTC.

The chain joins TRBV5-4 to TRBJ1-4, with a possible D match to TRBD1 (5 bases). The CDR3 runs to 14 residues. V was pared by 5 bases and J by 3 bases, with 11 bases between. Germline loops: CDR1 SGHNT, CDR2 YYREEE (reference sequence). As DNA, the CDR3 is TGTGCCAGCAGACTGGCGGGGCCTAATGAAAAACTGTTTTTT. It codes for CASRLAGPNEKLFF. Full variable domain (rest looked up from reference TRBV5-4 and TRBJ1-4): ETGVTQSPTHLIKTRGQQVTLRCSSQSGHNTVSWYQQALGQGPQFIFQYYREEENGRGNFPPRFSGLQFPNYSSELNVNALELDDSALYLCASRLAGPNEKLFFGSGTQLSVL.

Written as DNA, the CDR3 is TGTGCCAGCAGTTTATCGACGCTGGGGGGTGAGACCCAGTACTTC. It encodes CASSLSTLGGETQYF. The V call is TRBV27, the J call TRBJ2-5; D possibly corresponds to TRBD2 (6 bases). Trimming stripped 0 bases from V and 5 bases from J, with 13 bases between. Germline V gene data show CDR1 as MNHEY and CDR2 as SMNVEV (reference sequence). The CDR3 length is 15 residues.

V usage is TRBV7-6 and J usage is TRBJ2-7; D perhaps matches TRBD2 (6 bases). Per germline, CDR1 SGHVS and CDR2 FNYEAQ. The V and J ends lost 5 bases and 3 bases respectively, with 14 bases between them. The CDR3 has 14 residues. In DNA form, the CDR3 reads TGTGCCAGCAGCCCTCGAGGGGACTTCTACGAGCAGTACTTC. Protein sequence: CASSPRGDFYEQYF.

This chain connects TRBV5-4 to TRBJ2-1; TRBD2 matches at 7 bases. The length of the CDR3 is 15 residues. Looked up from germline, CDR1 is SGHNT and CDR2 is YYREEE (reference sequence). J gave up 2 bases and V 4 bases, and 6 bases lay outside the gene matches. The CDR3 bases are TGTGCCAGCAGCGCTAGCGGACCGGCCTACAATGAGCAGTTCTTC. It is translated as CASSASGPAYNEQFF.

The chain links TRBV5-1 to TRBJ2-5; possible D gene TRBD1, 6 bases. The CDR3 contains 15 residues. V was pared by 1 base and J by 4 bases, with 14 bases between. Germline V lookup: CDR1 SGHRS, CDR2 YFSETQ. CDR3 in amino acids: CASSLNRVWAETQYF. The CDR3 DNA reads as TGCGCCAGCAGCTTGAACAGGGTGTGGGCAGAGACCCAGTACTTC.

The chain links TRBV28 to TRBJ1-1; 9 bases are shared with TRBD1. This CDR3 contains 16 residues. The V gene's germline CDR1 is MDHEN and CDR2 SYDVKM. The V segment lost 6 bases and the J segment 7 bases; nucleotides outside the gene matches: 15. CDR3 bases: TGTGCCAGCAGCGTTATATCCCGGGACAGGGTAAATGAAGCTTTCTTT. Encoded protein: CASSVISRDRVNEAFF.

J is TRBJ2-7 and V is TRBV10-1, with 8 bases fitting TRBD2. Germline CDR1 and CDR2: WNHNN and SYGVQD (reference sequence). V dropped 8 bases and J dropped 1; count of bases not matched to a gene: 13. The CDR3 has 16 amino acids. The DNA for the CDR3 is TGCGCCAGCCCCCAACGGGAGGGCCCGAGGTCCTACGAGCAGTACTTC. Translating it yields CASPQREGPRSYEQYF.

The chain recombines TRBV6-5 with TRBJ2-5; 9 nucleotides match TRBD1. V dropped 6 bases and J dropped 7; count of bases not matched to a gene: 9. The germline V gene has CDR1 MNHEY and CDR2 SVGAGI. There are 14 residues in the CDR3. CDR3 region: CASSYGTGTMTQYF. The CDR3 DNA reads TGTGCCAGCAGCTACGGGACAGGGACAATGACCCAGTACTTC.

The rearrangement links TRBV15 to TRBJ1-2, with TRBD1 identical over 7 bases. CDR1 and CDR2 (germline): LNHNV, YYDKDF (reference sequence). This CDR3 comprises 14 residues. With 6 bases clipped from V and 4 bases from J, the junction kept 8 bases outside the gene matches. The CDR3 coding sequence is TGTGCCACCAGACGTCGACAGGGATCCTATGGCTACACCTTC. The encoded protein is CATRRRQGSYGYTF.

The chain is built from TRBV4-1 and TRBJ2-5, with 10 bases that match TRBD2. Germline-derived CDR1 and CDR2 are MGHRA and YSYEKL. The CDR3 has 17 residues. The V and J ends lost 2 bases and 10 bases, in that order; junction bases with no gene match: 16. This chain's CDR3 is CASSQWASGGGVRDQYF. The CDR3 nucleotides are TGCGCCAGCAGCCAATGGGCTAGCGGGGGAGGGGTGCGGGACCAGTACTTC.

This chain uses TRBV4-1 with TRBJ2-1; 9 bases match TRBD2. The CDR3 has 16 residues. The V gene's germline CDR1 is MGHRA and CDR2 YSYEKL. The trim removed 0 bases at V and 4 bases at J, leaving 4 bases unmatched. The CDR3 DNA follows: TGCGCCAGCAGCCAAGAGGCGACTAGCGGTTACAATGAGCAGTTCTTC. Residues: CASSQEATSGYNEQFF.

This chain uses TRBV5-6 with TRBJ1-4; D gene ambiguous. CDR1 and CDR2 (germline): SGHDT, YYEEEE. V was shortened by 2 bases and J by 7 bases, with 9 bases between the two germline ends. CDR3 length: 13 residues. The CDR3, as DNA: TGTGCCAGCAGCTTCTGGGAGGGTGAAAAACTGTTTTTT. Its protein product is CASSFWEGEKLFF.

This sequence joins TRBV7-8 and TRBJ2-5; tentative D call: TRBD2 (6 bases). The CDR3 runs 17 residues. From germline, CDR1 is SGHVS and CDR2 FQNEAQ. Trimming pared 5 bases from V and 1 base from J, leaving 20 bases between. CDR3 amino acids: CASSLPNPAGLQETQYF. CDR3 in DNA: TGTGCCAGCAGCCTACCGAATCCAGCGGGTCTCCAAGAGACCCAGTACTTC.

The chain links TRBV29-1 to TRBJ1-1; maybe TRBD1 (6 bases). Germline CDR1 reads SQVTM; CDR2 reads ANQGSEA. The ends were cut back, 6 bases at V and 6 bases at J, with 11 bases in the middle. The CDR3 totals 11 residues. CDR3 protein: CSVTGSAEAFF. The CDR3 DNA sequence: TGCAGCGTAACAGGGAGCGCTGAAGCTTTCTTT. The full variable domain, rest sourced from reference TRBV29-1 and TRBJ1-1, is SAVISQKPSRDICQRGTSLTIQCQVDSQVTMMFWYRQQPGQSLTLIATANQGSEATYESGFVIDKFPISRPNLTFSTLTVSNMSPEDSSIYLCSVTGSAEAFFGQGTRLTVV.

The rearrangement joins TRBV15 to TRBJ2-1; 8 bases align to TRBD2. V dropped 1 base and J dropped 7; count of bases not matched to a gene: 6. The CDR3 spans 15 residues. Germline V gene lookup returns CDR1 LNHNV and CDR2 YYDKDF (reference sequence). This chain's CDR3 is CATSRGREGRNEQFF. In DNA, the CDR3 is TGTGCCACCAGCAGAGGACGGGAGGGCCGGAATGAGCAGTTCTTC.

The rearrangement joins TRBV7-2 to TRBJ1-2; weak D call: TRBD1 (6 bases). The CDR3 has 15 amino acids. Trimming cost V 6 bases and J 7 bases, with 21 bases left between them. Germline assignment: CDR1 SGHTA and CDR2 FQGNSA. DNA of the CDR3: TGTGCCAGCAGTATGGTGGTAGGGGGATTCCGTGGCTACACCTTC. Its protein product is CASSMVVGGFRGYTF.

This chain links TRBV2 with TRBJ1-1; the D gene is possibly TRBD1 (5 bases). CDR3 length: 15 residues. V shed 8 bases and J shed 4 bases, with 20 bases lying between them. CDR1 is SNHLY and CDR2 is FYNNEI in the germline V gene. The CDR3 nucleotides are TGTGCCAGCGGGGAGGCAGGGCGGTGGGGCACTGAAGCTTTCTTT. Residues: CASGEAGRWGTEAFF.

The J gene is TRBJ2-3, the V gene TRBV9, with 11 bases identical to TRBD2. V was clipped by 0 bases and J by 6 bases; unmatched bases: 6. Germline V gives CDR1 SGDLS, CDR2 YYNGEE. This CDR3 has 16 amino acids. In nucleotides, the CDR3 is TGTGCCAGCAGCGTAGCTACTAGCGGGAGTATGGATACGCAGTATTTT. Protein: CASSVATSGSMDTQYF.

V is TRBV5-4 and J is TRBJ2-7, with D possibly being TRBD2 (6 bases). The length of the CDR3 is 13 residues. Germline V gene data show CDR1 as SGHNT and CDR2 as YYREEE (reference sequence). V was trimmed by 4 bases and J by 9 bases, leaving 17 bases between them. CDR3 amino acids: CASSGDSSIRQYF. The DNA of the CDR3 is TGTGCCAGCAGCGGGGACTCGTCGATCAGGCAGTACTTC. The full variable domain, rest sourced from reference TRBV5-4 and TRBJ2-7, is ETGVTQSPTHLIKTRGQQVTLRCSSQSGHNTVSWYQQALGQGPQFIFQYYREEENGRGNFPPRFSGLQFPNYSSELNVNALELDDSALYLCASSGDSSIRQYFGPGTRLTVT.

This chain connects TRBV28 to TRBJ2-1; 8 bases map to TRBD2. CDR3 length: 15 residues. Germline-derived CDR1 and CDR2 are MDHEN and SYDVKM. Trimming at V came to 7 bases and at J to 9 bases, leaving 14 bases not matched to a gene. CDR3 sequence: CASIPGGSRPAEQFF. As DNA, the CDR3 is TGTGCCAGCATACCGGGAGGGAGTCGTCCGGCTGAGCAGTTCTTC.

The chain has TRBV28 and TRBJ2-1; 8 positions match TRBD1. The CDR3 is 15 residues long. The germline V gene encodes CDR1 MDHEN and CDR2 SYDVKM. V lost 5 bases to trimming and J lost 6 bases; unmatched junction nucleotides: 9. The CDR3 here is CASSGQGYWGNEQFF. The CDR3 nucleotides read TGTGCCAGCAGTGGACAGGGCTATTGGGGCAATGAGCAGTTCTTC.

This clone showed up just a few times. V and J are TRBV7-2 and TRBJ2-6; TRBD1 might be the D (6 bases). V gave up 6 bases and J gave up 2 bases, with 20 bases separating them. The length of the CDR3 is 18 residues. In germline, CDR1 is SGHTA, CDR2 FQGNSA. CDR3 in amino acids: CASSPTGTPRAGANVLTF. CDR3 in DNA: TGTGCCAGCAGTCCAACCGGGACACCTCGGGCTGGGGCCAACGTCCTGACTTTC.

CDR3 nucleotide sequence: TGCAGCGCTGTGACAGACACCGGGGAGCTGTTTTTT. Translating gives CSAVTDTGELFF. This chain uses TRBV29-1 with TRBJ2-2, with D maybe TRBD1 (5 bases). This CDR3 comprises 12 residues. Germline CDR1 is SQVTM and CDR2 is ANQGSEA. V was cut by 7 bases and J by 3 bases, with 9 bases left in between.

The chain joins TRBV19 to TRBJ1-5, with 7 bases that match TRBD1. Germline values: CDR1 LNHDA, CDR2 SQIVND (reference sequence). This CDR3 is built from 17 residues. J was trimmed by 1 base and V by 6 bases; bases with no gene match: 12. CDR3 loop: CASRRRDSRVSNQPQHF. The CDR3 coding sequence is TGTGCCAGTAGGAGACGGGACAGTCGGGTGAGCAATCAGCCCCAGCATTTT.